The 26 T cell receptor beta chains presented below share a single source sample, sequenced in a study of type 1 and type 2 diabetes patients. Genomic DNA was the PCR template. Multiplex PCR with 30 forward and 13 reverse primers amplified the TCR beta CDR3. A single record per CDR3 protein comes from TCRdb applying MiXCR to the multiplex PCR reads. The table has fewer than 350,000 distinct CDR3 sequences, roughly 44% seen once; the top ten hold around 15%. The sample taken for sequencing was peripheral blood mononuclear cells (PBMCs). These receptors were collected from a man aged 18-30 years with type 2 diabetes.

The chain is built from TRBV30 and TRBJ2-5; D is unclear. Judging by the DNA end, TRBJ2-1 fits better; the J call may be wrong. This CDR3 has 14 amino acids. Germline V gene sequence: CDR1 GTSNPN, CDR2 SVGIG (reference sequence). CDR3 bases: TGTGCCTGGAGTGTAGCACTCTCCTACAATGAGCAGTTCTTC. Residues: CAWSVALSYNEQFF.

V is TRBV30 and J is TRBJ1-1; D unresolved. Trimming pared 8 bases from V and 0 bases from J, leaving 13 bases between. The CDR3 sequence is 13 residues long. Germline lookup yields CDR1 GTSNPN and CDR2 SVGIG (reference sequence). The CDR3 region is CASSTQLNTEAFF. The CDR3 region has the DNA TGTGCCAGTAGCACACAGCTGAACACTGAAGCTTTCTTT.

This clonotype was seen only a few times. The CDR3 DNA is TGCGCCAGCAGTGAGTCGTGGGGCAGGGTCGATTTCTATGGCTACACCTTC. It specifies CASSESWGRVDFYGYTF. The rearrangement joins TRBV10-1 to TRBJ1-2, with D possibly matching TRBD1 (5 bases). Germline V gene sequence: CDR1 WNHNN, CDR2 SYGVQD (reference sequence). CDR3 length equals 17 residues. V dropped 0 bases and J dropped 4 bases, with 18 bases sitting between them.

The rearrangement links TRBV6-5 to TRBJ2-5; 7 bases agree with TRBD1. The CDR3 extends over 15 amino acids. Trimming at V came to 5 bases and at J to 1 base, leaving 7 bases not matched to a gene. Per the germline V gene, CDR1 is MNHEY and CDR2 is SVGAGI. The CDR3 DNA reads as TGTGCCAGCAGTGAAAACAGGGGAAGCCAAGAGACCCAGTACTTC. It translates to CASSENRGSQETQYF.

This clonotype was picked up a small number of times. The chain has TRBV15 and TRBJ2-3; perhaps TRBD2 as D (5 bases). CDR3 length equals 15 residues. V was clipped by 5 bases and J by 6 bases, with 18 bases between them. Germline CDR1 reads LNHNV; CDR2 reads YYDKDF (reference sequence). CDR3 nucleotide sequence: TGTGCCACCAGCGAAGCGGATCCCCCTGGGGATACGCAGTATTTT. Protein product: CATSEADPPGDTQYF.

The chain combines TRBV7-2 with TRBJ1-4; D may be TRBD1 (6 bases). Germline loops: CDR1 SGHTA, CDR2 FQGNSA. This CDR3 comprises 17 residues. The ends were cut back, 1 base at V and 3 bases at J, with 15 bases in the middle. The CDR3 DNA is TGTGCCAGCAGCTTAGTATTACAGGGTGGTGCTAATGAAAAACTGTTTTTT. Its protein is CASSLVLQGGANEKLFF.

In its sample, this clonotype was seen once. This chain joins TRBV6-6 and TRBJ1-2; weak D call: TRBD1 (6 bases). This CDR3 spans 13 amino acids. Germline assignment: CDR1 MNHNY and CDR2 SVGAGI (reference sequence). V shed 6 bases and J shed 2 bases, with 10 bases lying between them. The CDR3 reads CASSKTGNYGYTF. CDR3 bases: TGTGCCAGCAGCAAAACAGGGAACTATGGCTACACCTTC.

This clonotype was picked up a small number of times. This rearrangement joins TRBV13 to TRBJ2-7; 8 bases agree with TRBD2. The CDR3 has 16 residues. The germline V gene encodes CDR1 PRHDT and CDR2 FYEKMQ (reference sequence). Losses at the gene ends were 6 bases for V and 2 bases for J; bases not matched to a gene: 12. The CDR3: CASRSGTGGPAYEQYF. CDR3 bases: TGTGCCAGCAGGAGTGGTACGGGGGGGCCCGCCTACGAGCAGTACTTC.

The chain employs TRBV7-6 and TRBJ1-4; 7 bases line up with TRBD1. V lost 6 bases and J lost 8; bases outside the gene matches: 6. CDR1 and CDR2 from the germline V gene are SGHVS and FNYEAQ. The CDR3 has 13 amino acids. In DNA, the CDR3 is TGTGCCAGCAGACGACAGGGTGAGGAAAAACTGTTTTTT. This gives the protein CASRRQGEEKLFF. Full variable domain (outside the CDR3, taken from reference TRBV7-6 and TRBJ1-4): GAGVSQSPRYKVTKRGQDVALRCDPISGHVSLYWYRQALGQGPEFLTYFNYEAQQDKSGLPNDRFSAERPEGSISTLTIQRTEQRDSAMYRCASRRQGEEKLFFGSGTQLSVL.

The chain joins TRBV7-8 to TRBJ2-3, with 11 bases aligning to TRBD2. CDR1 is SGHVS, CDR2 FQNEAQ, per germline. The CDR3 extends over 16 amino acids. V shed 5 bases, J shed 0 bases, and the junction held 4 bases outside the gene matches. Here the CDR3 DNA reads TGTGCCAGCAGCACGACTAGCGGGGCTAGCACAGATACGCAGTATTTT. Protein sequence: CASSTTSGASTDTQYF. Based on the CDR3 plus reference TRBV7-8 and TRBJ2-3, the full variable domain is GAGVSQSPRYKVAKRGQDVALRCDPISGHVSLFWYQQALGQGPEFLTYFQNEAQLDKSGLPSDRFFAERPEGSVSTLKIQRTQQEDSAVYLCASSTTSGASTDTQYFGPGTRLTVL.

This clonotype was seen a single time. J is TRBJ2-1 and V is TRBV7-6; perhaps TRBD1 as D (5 bases). V lost 5 bases and J lost 10, with 18 bases in between. CDR1 is SGHVS, CDR2 FNYEAQ, per germline. The CDR3 has 14 amino acids. The CDR3 DNA sequence: TGTGCCAGCAGCCCAAGGACAAATTTCAACGAGCAGTTCTTC. It specifies CASSPRTNFNEQFF.

This clonotype was counted ten times or more. The genes are TRBV10-3 and TRBJ2-5; no definite D call. The V and J ends lost 4 bases and 3 bases respectively, with 12 bases between them. The CDR3 has 14 residues. Germline V gene lookup returns CDR1 ENHRY and CDR2 SYGVKD. The CDR3 DNA is TGTGCCATCAGTGCCTCACAGTGGGAAGAGACCCAGTACTTC. It encodes CAISASQWEETQYF.

The chain joins TRBV5-5 to TRBJ2-7; 7 positions agree with TRBD1. Germline loops: CDR1 SGHKS, CDR2 YYEKEE (reference sequence). V gave up 7 bases and J gave up 2 bases; unmatched junction bases: 9. CDR3 length: 14 amino acids. CDR3 in DNA: TGTGCCAGCTTCGAAGGGGGCGCCACCTACGAGCAGTACTTC. It specifies CASFEGGATYEQYF.

This chain connects TRBV7-6 to TRBJ1-1; no clear D. This CDR3 has 16 residues. Trimming took 5 bases from V and 0 from J, leaving 16 bases between them. The germline V gene has CDR1 SGHVS and CDR2 FNYEAQ. The chain's CDR3 is CASSPMTQNVNTEAFF. The CDR3 nucleotides are TGTGCCAGCAGCCCCATGACACAGAACGTGAACACTGAAGCTTTCTTT.

The rearrangement joins TRBV5-8 to TRBJ2-7; weak D call: TRBD1 (6 bases). Germline CDR1 reads SGHTS; CDR2 reads YDEGEE. The CDR3 extends over 14 amino acids. The ends were cut back, 4 bases at V and 3 bases at J, with 14 bases in the middle. CDR3 bases: TGTGCCAGCAGCCCCCGGACAGAGTTCTACGAGCAGTACTTC. It encodes CASSPRTEFYEQYF.

The chain joins TRBV9 to TRBJ1-1; D is ambiguous. This CDR3 contains 14 residues. V lost 3 bases and J 2 bases, leaving 11 bases between the germline ends. The germline gives CDR1 SGDLS, CDR2 YYNGEE. CDR3 amino acids: CASSDGVVNTEAFF. The CDR3 DNA reads as TGTGCCAGCAGCGATGGGGTCGTTAACACTGAAGCTTTCTTT. The variable domain in full, with the rest retrieved from reference TRBV9 and TRBJ1-1, is DSGVTQTPKHLITATGQRVTLRCSPRSGDLSVYWYQQSLDQGLQFLIQYYNGEERAKGNILERFSAQQFPDLHSELNLSSLELGDSALYFCASSDGVVNTEAFFGQGTRLTVV.

This clonotype was found a few times. This rearrangement joins TRBV6-1 to TRBJ2-3; D not certain. The germline V gene has CDR1 MNHNS and CDR2 SASEGT. V lost 10 bases and J 2 bases, leaving 16 bases between the germline ends. CDR3 length equals 14 residues. The CDR3 sequence: CATRSGGPTDTQYF. CDR3 nucleotides: TGTGCCACCCGAAGTGGTGGACCCACAGATACGCAGTATTTT.

This chain connects TRBV7-3 to TRBJ2-1; D uncertain. The CDR3 runs 12 residues. V dropped 2 bases and J dropped 9 bases, with 8 bases sitting between them. CDR1 SGHTA and CDR2 FQGTGA come from the germline V gene. For the CDR3, the DNA is TGTGCCAGCAGCTTATTTTCTGGTGAGCAGTTCTTC. Translation: CASSLFSGEQFF.

In its sample, this clonotype was seen once. The chain is built from TRBV19 and TRBJ2-2, with a weak D call TRBD1 (5 bases). Per the germline V gene, CDR1 is LNHDA and CDR2 is SQIVND (reference sequence). The CDR3 has 13 residues. V lost 5 bases and J lost 8, with 12 bases in between. The chain's CDR3 is CASSPRRQGELFF. CDR3 in DNA: TGTGCCAGTAGTCCTCGACGACAGGGGGAGCTGTTTTTT.

The rearrangement joins TRBV20-1 to TRBJ2-4; D may be TRBD1 (6 bases). The CDR3 is made up of 14 amino acids. Germline CDR1 and CDR2: DFQATT and SNEGSKA (reference sequence). Trimming removed 5 bases from V and 0 bases from J, with 11 bases in between. CDR3 sequence reads: CSAGTPIAKNIQYF. The CDR3 region has the DNA TGCAGTGCTGGGACACCAATAGCCAAAAACATTCAGTACTTC.

This clonotype was counted only a few times. The chain carries TRBV7-6 and TRBJ1-5; the D gene is possibly TRBD1 (5 bases). The V gene's germline CDR1 is SGHVS and CDR2 FNYEAQ. V was cut by 2 bases and J by 7 bases, with 12 bases left in between. This CDR3 comprises 14 residues. The CDR3 sequence: CASSLWVRGQPQHF. In DNA form, the CDR3 reads TGTGCCAGCAGCTTATGGGTTCGGGGGCAGCCCCAGCATTTT.

As concerns this clonotype: The missing conserved phenylalanine or tryptophan at the end of this CDR3 makes a read error likely. The DNA is omitted, as the CDR3 cannot be located on it reliably, and the CDR3 follows TCRdb's listing. The chain carries TRBV20-1 and TRBJ2-7; the table's D call, TRBD2, has no DNA check behind it. The length of the CDR3 is 15 amino acids, counting both ends. Per germline, CDR1 DFQATT and CDR2 SNEGSKA (reference sequence). CDR3 sequence: CSARDSGTSEWDRYL.

This sequence joins TRBV20-1 and TRBJ1-5; D is undetermined. The ends were cut back, 6 bases at V and 8 bases at J, with 17 bases in the middle. From germline, CDR1 is DFQATT and CDR2 SNEGSKA (reference sequence). The CDR3 consists of 13 residues. The CDR3 DNA sequence: TGCAGTGCCGTTCGGGGAGAGGTGGAGCCCCAGCATTTT. Amino acid sequence: CSAVRGEVEPQHF.

This chain uses TRBV7-6 with TRBJ2-3; D unclear. Per germline, CDR1 SGHVS and CDR2 FNYEAQ. V was cut by 2 bases and J by 6 bases, with 9 bases left in between. The CDR3 is 13 residues long. DNA of the CDR3: TGTGCCAGCAGCTTATCCCCAGCGGATACGCAGTATTTT. It yields the protein CASSLSPADTQYF.

The chain uses TRBV18 and TRBJ2-7; TRBD2 agrees at 11 bases. V dropped 6 bases and J dropped 0; count of bases not matched to a gene: 4. Per germline, CDR1 KGHSH and CDR2 LQKENI. This CDR3 spans 15 amino acids. CDR3: CASSLTSGDSYEQYF. In nucleotides, the CDR3 is TGTGCCAGCTCGTTGACTAGCGGGGACTCCTACGAGCAGTACTTC.

This clonotype was observed a handful of times. This chain joins TRBV7-8 and TRBJ2-7; D is unclear. V lost 2 bases and J 6 bases, leaving 11 bases between the germline ends. The CDR3 is 13 residues long. Germline V gene lookup returns CDR1 SGHVS and CDR2 FQNEAQ. This CDR3 is CASSLPDATEQYF. The CDR3 bases are TGTGCCAGCAGCTTACCCGACGCGACCGAGCAGTACTTC.